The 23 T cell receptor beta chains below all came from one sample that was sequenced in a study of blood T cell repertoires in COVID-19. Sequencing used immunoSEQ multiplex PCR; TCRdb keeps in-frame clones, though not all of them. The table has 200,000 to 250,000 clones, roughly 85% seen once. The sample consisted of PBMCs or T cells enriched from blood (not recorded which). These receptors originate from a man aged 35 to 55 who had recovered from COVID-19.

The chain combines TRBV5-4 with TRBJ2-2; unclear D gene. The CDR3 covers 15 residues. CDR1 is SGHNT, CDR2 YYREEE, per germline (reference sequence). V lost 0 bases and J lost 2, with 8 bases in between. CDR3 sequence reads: CASSLELRNTGELFF. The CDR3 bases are TGTGCCAGCAGCTTGGAGCTTAGAAACACCGGGGAGCTGTTTTTT.

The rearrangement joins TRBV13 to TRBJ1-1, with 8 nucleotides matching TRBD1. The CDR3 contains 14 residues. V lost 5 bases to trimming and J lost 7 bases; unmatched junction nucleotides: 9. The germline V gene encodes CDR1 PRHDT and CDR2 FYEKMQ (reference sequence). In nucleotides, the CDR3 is TGTGCCAGCAGCAGAGGACAGGGTGAAGATGAAGCTTTCTTT. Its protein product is CASSRGQGEDEAFF.

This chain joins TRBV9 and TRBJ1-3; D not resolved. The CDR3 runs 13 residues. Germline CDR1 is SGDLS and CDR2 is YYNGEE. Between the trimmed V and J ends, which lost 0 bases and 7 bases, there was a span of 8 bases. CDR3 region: CASSVDGPNTIYF. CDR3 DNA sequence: TGTGCCAGCAGCGTAGATGGGCCCAACACCATATATTTT.

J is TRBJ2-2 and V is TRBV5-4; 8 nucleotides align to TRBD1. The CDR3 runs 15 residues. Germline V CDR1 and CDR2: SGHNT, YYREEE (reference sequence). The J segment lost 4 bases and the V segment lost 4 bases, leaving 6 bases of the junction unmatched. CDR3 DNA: TGTGCCAGCAGCCGGCGACAGGGGAGCACCGGGGAGCTGTTTTTT. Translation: CASSRRQGSTGELFF.

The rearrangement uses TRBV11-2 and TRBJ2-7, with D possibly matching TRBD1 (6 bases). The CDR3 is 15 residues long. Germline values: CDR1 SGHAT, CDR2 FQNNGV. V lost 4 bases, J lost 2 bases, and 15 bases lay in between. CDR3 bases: TGTGCCAGCAGCTCACCGACAGGAAAAACCTACGAGCAGTACTTC. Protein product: CASSSPTGKTYEQYF.

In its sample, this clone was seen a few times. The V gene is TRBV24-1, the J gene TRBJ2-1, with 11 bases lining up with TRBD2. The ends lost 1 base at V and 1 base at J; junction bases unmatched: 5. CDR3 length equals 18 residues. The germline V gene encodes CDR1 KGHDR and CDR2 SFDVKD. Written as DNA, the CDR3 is TGTGCCACCAGTGATTTTAGCGGGAGGGGTCCTTCCTACAATGAGCAGTTCTTC. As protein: CATSDFSGRGPSYNEQFF.

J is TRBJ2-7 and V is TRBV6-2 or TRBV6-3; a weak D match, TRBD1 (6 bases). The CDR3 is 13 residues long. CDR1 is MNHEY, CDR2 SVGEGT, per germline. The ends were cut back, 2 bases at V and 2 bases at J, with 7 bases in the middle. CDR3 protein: CASSYAGAYEQYF. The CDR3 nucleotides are TGTGCCAGCAGTTACGCAGGGGCCTACGAGCAGTACTTC.

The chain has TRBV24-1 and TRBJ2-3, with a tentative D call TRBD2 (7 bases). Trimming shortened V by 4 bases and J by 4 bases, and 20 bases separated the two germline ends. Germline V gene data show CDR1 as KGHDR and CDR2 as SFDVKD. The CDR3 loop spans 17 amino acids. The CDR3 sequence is CATSERSGKGGADTQYF. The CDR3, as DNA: TGTGCCACCAGTGAGAGGAGCGGGAAAGGGGGAGCAGATACGCAGTATTTT.

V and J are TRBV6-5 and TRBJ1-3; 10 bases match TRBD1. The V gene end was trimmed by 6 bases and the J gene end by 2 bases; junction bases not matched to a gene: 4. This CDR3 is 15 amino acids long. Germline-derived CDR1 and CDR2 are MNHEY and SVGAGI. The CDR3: CASSRQGAPGNTIYF. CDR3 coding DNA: TGTGCCAGCAGCAGACAGGGGGCGCCTGGAAACACCATATATTTT.

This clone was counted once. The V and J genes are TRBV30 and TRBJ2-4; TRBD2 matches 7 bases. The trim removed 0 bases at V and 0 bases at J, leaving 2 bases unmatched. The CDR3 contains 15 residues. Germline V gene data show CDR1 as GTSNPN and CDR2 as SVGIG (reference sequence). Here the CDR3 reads CAWSVRGVAKNIQYF. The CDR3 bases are TGTGCCTGGAGTGTACGGGGGGTAGCCAAAAACATTCAGTACTTC.

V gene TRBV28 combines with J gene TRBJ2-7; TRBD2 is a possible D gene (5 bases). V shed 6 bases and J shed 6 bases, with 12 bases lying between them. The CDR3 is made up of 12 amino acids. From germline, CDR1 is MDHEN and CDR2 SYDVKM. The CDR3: CASSLPGGEQYF. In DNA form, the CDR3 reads TGTGCCAGCAGCCTTCCTGGAGGCGAGCAGTACTTC.

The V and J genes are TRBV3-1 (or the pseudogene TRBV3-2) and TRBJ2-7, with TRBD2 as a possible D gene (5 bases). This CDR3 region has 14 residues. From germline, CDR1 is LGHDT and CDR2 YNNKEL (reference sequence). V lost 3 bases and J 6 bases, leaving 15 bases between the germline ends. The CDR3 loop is CASSQWLEGGEQYF. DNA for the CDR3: TGTGCCAGCAGCCAGTGGTTAGAGGGCGGCGAGCAGTACTTC.

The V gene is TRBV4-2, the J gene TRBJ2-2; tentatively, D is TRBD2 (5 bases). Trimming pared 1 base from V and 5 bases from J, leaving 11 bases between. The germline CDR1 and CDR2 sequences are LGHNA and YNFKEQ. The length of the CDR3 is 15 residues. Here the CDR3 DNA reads TGTGCCAGCAGCCAAGGGGGAGTAAGAACCGGGGAGCTGTTTTTT. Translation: CASSQGGVRTGELFF.

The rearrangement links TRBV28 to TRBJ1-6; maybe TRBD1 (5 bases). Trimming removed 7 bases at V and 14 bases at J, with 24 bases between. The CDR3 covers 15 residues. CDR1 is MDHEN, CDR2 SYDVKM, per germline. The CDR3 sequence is CASTPWGSPRISLHF. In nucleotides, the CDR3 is TGTGCCAGCACCCCCTGGGGCAGTCCTCGAATTTCCCTCCACTTT.

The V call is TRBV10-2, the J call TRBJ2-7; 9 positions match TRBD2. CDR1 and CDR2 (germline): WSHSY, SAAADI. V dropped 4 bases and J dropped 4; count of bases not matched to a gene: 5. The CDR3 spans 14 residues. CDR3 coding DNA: TGCGCCAGCAGTGCCGCGGGGGGGCGTTACGAGCAGTACTTC. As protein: CASSAAGGRYEQYF.

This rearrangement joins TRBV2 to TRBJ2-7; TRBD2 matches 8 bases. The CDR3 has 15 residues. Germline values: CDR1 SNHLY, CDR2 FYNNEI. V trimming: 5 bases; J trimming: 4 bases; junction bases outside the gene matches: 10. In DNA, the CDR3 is TGTGCCAGCAGTCTGAAGAGCGGGAGTCGGTACGAGCAGTACTTC. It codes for CASSLKSGSRYEQYF.

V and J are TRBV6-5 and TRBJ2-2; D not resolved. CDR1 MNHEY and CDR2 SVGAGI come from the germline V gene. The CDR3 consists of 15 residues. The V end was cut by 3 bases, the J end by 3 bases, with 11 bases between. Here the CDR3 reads CASSYEAVYTGELFF. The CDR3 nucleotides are TGTGCCAGCAGTTATGAGGCGGTATACACCGGGGAGCTGTTTTTT.

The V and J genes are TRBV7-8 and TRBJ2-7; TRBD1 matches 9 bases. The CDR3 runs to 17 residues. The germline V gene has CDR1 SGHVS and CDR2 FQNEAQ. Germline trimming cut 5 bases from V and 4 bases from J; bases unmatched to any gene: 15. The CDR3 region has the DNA TGTGCCAGCAGCCAAGATACGGGGACAGGGACGAAATACGAGCAGTACTTC. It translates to CASSQDTGTGTKYEQYF.

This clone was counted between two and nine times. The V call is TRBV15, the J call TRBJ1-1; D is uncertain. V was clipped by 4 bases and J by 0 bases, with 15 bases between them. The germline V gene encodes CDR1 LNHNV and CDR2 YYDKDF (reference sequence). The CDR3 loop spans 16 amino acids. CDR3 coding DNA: TGTGCCACCAGCACGCCGCGGGTGGGGTTGAACACTGAAGCTTTCTTT. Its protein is CATSTPRVGLNTEAFF.

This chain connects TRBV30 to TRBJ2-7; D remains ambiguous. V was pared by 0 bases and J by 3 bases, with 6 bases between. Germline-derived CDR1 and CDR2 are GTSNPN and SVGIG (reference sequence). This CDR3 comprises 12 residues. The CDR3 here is CAWSVQIYEQYF. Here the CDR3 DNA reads TGTGCCTGGAGTGTCCAGATCTACGAGCAGTACTTC.

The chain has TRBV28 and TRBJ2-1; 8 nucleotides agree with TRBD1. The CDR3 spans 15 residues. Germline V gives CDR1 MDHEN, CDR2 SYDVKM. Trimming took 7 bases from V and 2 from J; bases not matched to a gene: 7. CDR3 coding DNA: TGTGCCAGCAAATCCCGGGGACAGGCCTACAATGAGCAGTTCTTC. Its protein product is CASKSRGQAYNEQFF.

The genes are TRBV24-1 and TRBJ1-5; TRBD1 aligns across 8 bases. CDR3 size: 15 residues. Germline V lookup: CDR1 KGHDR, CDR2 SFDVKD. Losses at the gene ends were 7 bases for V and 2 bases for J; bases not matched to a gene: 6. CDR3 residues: CATSQGQGGNQPQHF. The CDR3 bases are TGTGCCACCAGCCAAGGACAGGGCGGCAATCAGCCCCAGCATTTT.

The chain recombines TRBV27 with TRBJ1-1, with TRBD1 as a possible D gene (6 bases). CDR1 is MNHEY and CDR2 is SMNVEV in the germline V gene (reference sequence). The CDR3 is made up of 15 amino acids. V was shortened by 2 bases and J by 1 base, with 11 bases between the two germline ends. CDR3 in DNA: TGTGCCAGCAGTTTAAGCGGGGGCCCGAACACTGAAGCTTTCTTT. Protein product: CASSLSGGPNTEAFF.